This TCR beta chain was documented in a study of cytomegalovirus exposure and HLA in healthy donors. Primers included in the PCR were 60 Vbeta and 13 Jbeta primers. Libraries were prepared by immunoSEQ multiplex PCR; TCRdb keeps only in-frame clonotypes and omits some of them. This table has 150,000 to 200,000 clones, more than 80% appearing once. The CDR3 spans 13 residues. Germline V gene data show CDR1 as MNHEY and CDR2 as SVGAGI. Unmatched junction bases numbered 7, after V lost 6 bases and J lost 7 bases. The TCR was taken from a woman aged 18-30 years in good health and CMV-seronegative. Source material: PBMCs. The V gene is TRBV6-5, the J gene TRBJ1-1; 8 bases fit TRBD1. The CDR3 region is CASRKTGVGEAFF. The CDR3 DNA is TGTGCCAGCAGAAAGACAGGGGTGGGTGAAGCTTTCTTT.